This note documents a single T cell receptor beta chain sequence. The specificity of this receptor is unknown. Base qualities are not recorded, but no much larger clone differs from it by a single base. These data come from a study of identical twins listed by TCRdb under 2016. With respect to the entire study: TCR alpha and beta repertoires from monozygotic twins, unrelated adults of various ages and cord blood were deep-sequenced to test whether fetal clonotypes persist. To rule out contamination, replicate twin experiments were performed at different times with different library preparation protocols.

All donors were healthy Caucasians. The library was obtained by 5' RACE. The sequencer listed for this sample is Illumina HiSeq 2000. A universal primer binding site was added through template switching, and the final cDNA carried a unique molecular identifier so that TCR cDNA molecules could be counted accurately. First-strand cDNA for TCR alpha and beta chains was synthesized from specific primers in the conserved constant-segment region. Each cDNA library was double barcoded, with a SMART-Mk sample barcode plus Illumina barcodes, to control for contamination. TruSeq adapter sequences along with Illumina sample barcodes were introduced in two successive PCR steps. The Illumina HiSeq platform was used with custom primers to sequence TCR alpha and beta cDNA libraries. In the source study's methods: Unique molecular identifiers were extracted from raw reads with MiGEC, and CDR3 positions were determined with MiXCR. For each individual, recombination models were inferred using an EM algorithm with the repgenHMM and IGoR tools. Shared clonotypes were analyzed with the tcR package in R, and sharing was normalized by the product of cloneset sizes. To study raw recombination free of thymic and clonal selection effects, out-of-frame nonproductive sequences were analyzed. TCRdb reworked the public reads: Q25 trimming with fastp, MiXCR clone assembly, productive beta chains retained. Every distinct CDR3 protein forms one entry, paired with its most common genes and DNA. The V and J calls were not made by the authors but by TCRdb's processing. The sample table shows roughly 1,500,000 distinct CDR3 sequences, and about 30% are seen once. The ten largest account for over 0.25% of the sample.

Overall results and qualifications from the work: Recombination models systematically underestimated out-of-frame TCR alpha sharing in monozygotic twins but agreed with sharing between unrelated individuals. Abundant cord blood beta clonotypes carried fewer insertions; young adult naive repertoires showed a weaker similar trend, while memory repertoires showed none. Because the same donors could not be followed over many years, the conclusions depended on cross-sectional statistical analysis. A weaker excess of twin sharing was found in beta out-of-frame sequences because the signal-to-noise ratio was lowered by fewer shared sequences. Invariant T cells such as MAIT and iNKT could partly confound zero-insertion analyses, though diverse VJ usage argued against this for most clonotypes. Compared with coincidental sharing between unrelated individuals, out-of-frame TCR alpha sequences shared between twins showed an excess of sequences with low generation probability.

V trim: 6 bases; J trim: 7 bases; unmatched bases: 19. The cysteine opens and the phenylalanine closes a CDR3 of 18 amino acids. Of all the DNA, just the CDR3 is kept, 54 bases in frame from base 1. CDR1 MNHNS and CDR2 SASEGT were looked up in the germline V gene. The chain joins TRBV6-1 to TRBJ2-1; TRBD2 fits 9 bases in the junction. The sequenced sample consisted of cord blood. The receptor was derived from a newborn girl in good health. CDR3 reads: CASSAGGRAWSGGNEQFF. Here is the DNA: TGTGCCAGCAGCGCAGGCGGGAGGGCCTGGTCGGGGGGGAATGAGCAGTTCTTC.